One sample yielded the 15 T cell receptor beta chains listed below, sequenced in a study of blood T cell repertoires in COVID-19. Some clones are missing from TCRdb's copy, which holds only in-frame ones; the method was immunoSEQ multiplex PCR. The sample records 150,000 to 160,000 clones, about nine tenths being singletons. Input material: peripheral blood. The receptors here all came from a woman in her 70s with acute or convalescent COVID-19.

The V gene is TRBV21-1, the J gene TRBJ2-7; the table's TRBD2 call for D was not verified on the DNA. TRBV21-1 represents a pseudogene. The length of the CDR3 is 12 residues. CDR3 region: CASSKIAYEQYV. CDR3 DNA: TGTGCCAGCAGCAAAATCGCCTACGAGCAGTACGTC.

The genes are TRBV12-5 and TRBJ1-5; D ambiguous. The CDR3 consists of 17 residues. The ends were cut back, 1 base at V and 3 bases at J, with 16 bases in the middle. Germline assignment: CDR1 LGHNT and CDR2 FRNRAP. CDR3 DNA sequence: TGTGCTAGTGGTTTGGCCCCCTCTGGGCGTCTCAATCAGCCCCAGCATTTT. Encoded protein: CASGLAPSGRLNQPQHF.

The table lists this clone with a count of one. The chain joins TRBV6-5 to TRBJ1-1; 9 bases fit TRBD1. The germline V gene has CDR1 MNHEY and CDR2 SVGAGI. V trimming: 7 bases; J trimming: 4 bases; junction bases outside the gene matches: 10. The CDR3 spans 15 residues. This CDR3 is CASNKAQGASTEAFF. The CDR3 bases are TGTGCCAGCAATAAGGCACAGGGGGCGAGCACTGAAGCTTTCTTT.

This clone has more than one count but fewer than ten. The chain joins TRBV6-5 to TRBJ1-6; D perhaps matches TRBD1 (6 bases). Trimming took off 2 bases at V and 9 bases at J, with 17 bases between the two ends. The CDR3 sequence is 16 residues long. CDR1 and CDR2 (germline): MNHEY, SVGAGI. Written as DNA, the CDR3 is TGTGCCAGCAGTTACCCAACCGAGAAGACAGGTTCACCCCTCCACTTT. It encodes CASSYPTEKTGSPLHF.

The CDR3 spells CAIARLGGETQYF. The CDR3 bases are TGTGCCATCGCAAGACTAGGAGGGGAGACCCAGTACTTC. The chain employs TRBV10-3 and TRBJ2-5; D is possibly TRBD2 (6 bases). Germline CDR1 and CDR2: ENHRY and SYGVKD. V was trimmed by 8 bases and J by 5 bases, leaving 15 bases between them. The CDR3 runs 13 residues.

This rearrangement joins TRBV4-3 to TRBJ1-4; a weak D match, TRBD1 (5 bases). V lost 3 bases, J lost 1 base, and 15 bases lay in between. Germline values: CDR1 LGHNA, CDR2 YSLEER. The CDR3 consists of 17 residues. CDR3 protein: CASSHSTVQGTNEKLFF. CDR3 in DNA: TGCGCCAGCAGCCACTCTACGGTTCAGGGAACTAATGAAAAACTGTTTTTT.

V is TRBV29-1 and J is TRBJ1-2, with TRBD1 as a possible D gene (6 bases). Germline V gene sequence: CDR1 SQVTM, CDR2 ANQGSEA. Deletions cut 6 bases from V and 5 bases from J, with 22 bases between. This CDR3 has 15 amino acids. In DNA form, the CDR3 reads TGCAGCGTGGGCACAGGGTCCTATACGACATATGGCTACACCTTC. This sequence encodes CSVGTGSYTTYGYTF.

The chain employs TRBV10-3 and TRBJ1-1, with no clear D. The CDR3 is 13 amino acids. Trimming removed 3 bases from V and 1 base from J, with 6 bases in between. Per the germline V gene, CDR1 is ENHRY and CDR2 is SYGVKD. The CDR3 reads CAISELENTEAFF. The CDR3 coding sequence is TGTGCCATCAGTGAATTAGAGAACACTGAAGCTTTCTTT.

V and J are TRBV12-3 or TRBV12-4 and TRBJ1-4, with no clear D. The CDR3 runs to 10 residues. V dropped 8 bases and J dropped 8 bases, with 6 bases sitting between them. The CDR3, as DNA: TGTGCCAGCGCGGGCGAAAAACTGTTTTTT. Its translation is CASAGEKLFF.

This rearrangement joins TRBV6-5 to TRBJ2-7; D may be TRBD1 (5 bases). Trimming left V 5 bases short and J 2 bases short, with 13 bases between. Germline values: CDR1 MNHEY, CDR2 SVGAGI. There are 14 residues in the CDR3. The CDR3 region is CASSLQGSPYEQYF. The DNA for the CDR3 is TGTGCCAGCAGTCTCCAGGGATCCCCCTACGAGCAGTACTTC.

This clone was picked up a small number of times. J is TRBJ1-2 and V is TRBV7-9, with D uncertain. The germline V gene has CDR1 SEHNR and CDR2 FQNEAQ (reference sequence). V lost 4 bases, J lost 4 bases, and 10 bases lay in between. This CDR3 has 13 residues. The CDR3 sequence: CASSSYSAYGYTF. For the CDR3, the DNA is TGTGCCAGCAGCTCTTACAGTGCCTATGGCTACACCTTC.

This rearrangement joins TRBV18 to TRBJ2-5; TRBD2 agrees at 10 bases. The germline V gene encodes CDR1 KGHSH and CDR2 LQKENI. With V trimmed by 3 bases and J by 5 bases, 6 bases remained unmatched. The CDR3 has 15 residues. The CDR3 bases are TGTGCCAGCTCACCGGGAATAGCGGGAGGCGAGACCCAGTACTTC. Translated, it gives CASSPGIAGGETQYF.

The V gene is TRBV5-1, the J gene TRBJ2-3, with 13 bases that match TRBD2. The germline CDR1 and CDR2 sequences are SGHRS and YFSETQ. The ends lost 4 bases at V and 5 bases at J; junction bases unmatched: 7. The CDR3 extends over 16 amino acids. CDR3 sequence: CASSPTSGGLGDTQYF. The CDR3, as DNA: TGCGCCAGCAGCCCGACTAGCGGGGGGCTGGGAGATACGCAGTATTTT.

This clone was detected once. CDR3 in amino acids: CASSGDSRNQPQHF. The CDR3 DNA follows: TGTGCCAGTAGTGGGGACAGCCGCAATCAGCCCCAGCATTTT. V gene TRBV19 combines with J gene TRBJ1-5, with TRBD1 identical over 7 bases. V gave up 5 bases and J gave up 2 bases; unmatched junction bases: 3. The CDR3 spans 14 residues. The germline gives CDR1 LNHDA, CDR2 SQIVND (reference sequence). Complete variable domain (other parts from reference TRBV19 and TRBJ1-5): DGGITQSPKYLFRKEGQNVTLSCEQNLNHDAMYWYRQDPGQGLRLIYYSQIVNDFQKGDIAEGYSVSREKKESFPLTVTSAQKNPTAFYLCASSGDSRNQPQHFGDGTRLSIL.

The rearrangement links TRBV6-4 to TRBJ2-3; 7 nucleotides line up with TRBD1. The germline gives CDR1 MRHNA, CDR2 SNTAGT. V was pared by 8 bases and J by 5 bases, with 13 bases of the junction left unmatched. This CDR3 has 15 residues. Here the CDR3 DNA reads TGTGCCAGCCGAGAGAGACAGGGCATGGGAGATACGCAGTATTTT. It is translated as CASRERQGMGDTQYF.